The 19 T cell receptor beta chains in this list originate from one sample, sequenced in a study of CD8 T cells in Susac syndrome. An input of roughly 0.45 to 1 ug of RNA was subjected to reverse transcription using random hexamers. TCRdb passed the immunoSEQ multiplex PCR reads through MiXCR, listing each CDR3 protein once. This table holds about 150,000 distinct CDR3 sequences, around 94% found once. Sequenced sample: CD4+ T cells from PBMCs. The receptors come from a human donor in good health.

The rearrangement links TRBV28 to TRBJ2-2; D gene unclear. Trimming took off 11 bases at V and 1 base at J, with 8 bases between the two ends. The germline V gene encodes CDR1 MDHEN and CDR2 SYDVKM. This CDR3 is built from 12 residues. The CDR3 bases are TGTGCCCTCGGGCGGAACACCGGGGAGCTGTTTTTT. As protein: CALGRNTGELFF.

This chain's CDR3 is CSAAEGGSEQYF. The CDR3 nucleotides are TGCAGTGCCGCCGAGGGGGGATCCGAGCAGTACTTC. The rearrangement uses TRBV20-1 and TRBJ2-7; perhaps D is TRBD1 or TRBD2 (6 bases each). Germline V gene data show CDR1 as DFQATT and CDR2 as SNEGSKA (reference sequence). The CDR3 extends over 12 amino acids. V lost 6 bases, J lost 6 bases, and 15 bases lay in between.

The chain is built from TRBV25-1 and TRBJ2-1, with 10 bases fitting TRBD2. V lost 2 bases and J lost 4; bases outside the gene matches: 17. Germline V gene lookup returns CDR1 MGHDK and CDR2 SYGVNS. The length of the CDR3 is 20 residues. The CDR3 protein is CASSERRGTGGTSAYNEQFF. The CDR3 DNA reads TGTGCCAGCAGTGAAAGGCGGGGGACGGGCGGGACTAGCGCATACAATGAGCAGTTCTTC.

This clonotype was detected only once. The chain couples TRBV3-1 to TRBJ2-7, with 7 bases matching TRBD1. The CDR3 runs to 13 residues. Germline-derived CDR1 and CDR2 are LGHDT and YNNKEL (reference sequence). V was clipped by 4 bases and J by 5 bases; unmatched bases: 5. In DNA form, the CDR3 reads TGTGCCAGCAGCCCCACTACAGGGGACGAGCAGTACTTC. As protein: CASSPTTGDEQYF.

The CDR3 DNA follows: TGCAGCGTCTGGACAGGGGGAAACGGGGCGCAGTATTTT. Its protein is CSVWTGGNGAQYF. The chain links TRBV29-1 to TRBJ2-3, with 10 bases aligning to TRBD1. The ends lost 6 bases at V and 10 bases at J; junction bases unmatched: 10. Looked up from germline, CDR1 is SQVTM and CDR2 is ANQGSEA. The CDR3 spans 13 residues.

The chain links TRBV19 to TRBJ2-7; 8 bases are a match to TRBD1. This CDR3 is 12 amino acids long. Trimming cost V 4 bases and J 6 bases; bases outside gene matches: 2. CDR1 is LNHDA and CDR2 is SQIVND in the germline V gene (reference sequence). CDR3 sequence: CASSKDRGEQYF. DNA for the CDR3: TGTGCCAGTAGTAAAGACAGGGGCGAGCAGTACTTC.

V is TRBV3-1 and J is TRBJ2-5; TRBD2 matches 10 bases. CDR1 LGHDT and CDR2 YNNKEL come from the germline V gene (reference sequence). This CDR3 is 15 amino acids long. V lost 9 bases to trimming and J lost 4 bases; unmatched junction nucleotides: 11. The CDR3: CASDRAAGGPETQYF. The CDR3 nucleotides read TGTGCCAGTGACAGGGCAGCGGGAGGGCCAGAGACCCAGTACTTC.

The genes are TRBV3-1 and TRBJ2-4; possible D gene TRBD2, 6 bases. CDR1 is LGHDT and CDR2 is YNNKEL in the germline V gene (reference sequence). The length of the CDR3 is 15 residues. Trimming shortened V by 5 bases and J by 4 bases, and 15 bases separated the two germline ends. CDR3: CASSIWRGGKNIQYF. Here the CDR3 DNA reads TGTGCCAGCAGCATATGGCGGGGCGGAAAAAACATTCAGTACTTC.

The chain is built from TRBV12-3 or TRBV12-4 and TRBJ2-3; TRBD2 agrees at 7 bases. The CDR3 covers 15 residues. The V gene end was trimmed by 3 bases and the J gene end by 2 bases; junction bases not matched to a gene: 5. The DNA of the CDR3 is TGTGCCAGCAGTTTGGGCGGGAGTAACACAGATACGCAGTATTTT. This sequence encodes CASSLGGSNTDTQYF.

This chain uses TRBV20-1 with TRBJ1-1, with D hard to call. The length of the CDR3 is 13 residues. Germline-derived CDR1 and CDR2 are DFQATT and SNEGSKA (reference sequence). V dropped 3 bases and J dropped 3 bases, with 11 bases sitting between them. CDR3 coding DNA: TGCAGTGCTAGGACGGTATTGGACACTGAAGCTTTCTTT. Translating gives CSARTVLDTEAFF.

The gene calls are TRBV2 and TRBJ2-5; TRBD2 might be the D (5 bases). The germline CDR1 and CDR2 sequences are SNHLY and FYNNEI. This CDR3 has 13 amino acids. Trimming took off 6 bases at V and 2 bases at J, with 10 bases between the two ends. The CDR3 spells CASRRAAQETQYF. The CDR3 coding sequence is TGTGCCAGCAGGCGGGCAGCTCAAGAGACCCAGTACTTC.

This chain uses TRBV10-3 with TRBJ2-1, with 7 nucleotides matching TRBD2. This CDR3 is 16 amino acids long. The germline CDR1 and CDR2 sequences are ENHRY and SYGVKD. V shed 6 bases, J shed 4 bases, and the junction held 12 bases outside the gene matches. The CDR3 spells CAIRGSELAEYNEQFF. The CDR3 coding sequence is TGTGCCATCAGAGGAAGTGAGCTAGCGGAATACAATGAGCAGTTCTTC.

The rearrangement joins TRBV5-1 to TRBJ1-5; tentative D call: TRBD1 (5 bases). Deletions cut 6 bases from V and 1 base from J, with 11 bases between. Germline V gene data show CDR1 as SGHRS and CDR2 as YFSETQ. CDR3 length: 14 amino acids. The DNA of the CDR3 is TGCGCCAGCACAGGACACTTGAGCAATCAGCCCCAGCATTTT. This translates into CASTGHLSNQPQHF.

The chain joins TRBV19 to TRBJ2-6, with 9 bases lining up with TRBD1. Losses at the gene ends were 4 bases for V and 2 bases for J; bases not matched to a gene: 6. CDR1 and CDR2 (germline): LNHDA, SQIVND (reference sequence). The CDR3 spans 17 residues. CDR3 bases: TGTGCCAGTAGTAAAGGGGACAGGGTAACTGGGGCCAACGTCCTGACTTTC. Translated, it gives CASSKGDRVTGANVLTF.

The CDR3 sequence: CASSRRGGEQYF. CDR3 DNA sequence: TGTGCCAGCAGCCGTCGGGGTGGGGAGCAGTACTTC. The J gene is TRBJ2-7, the V gene TRBV3-1; tentatively, D is TRBD2 (5 bases). The V and J ends lost 4 bases and 7 bases respectively, with 11 bases between them. The CDR3 is 12 amino acids. In germline, CDR1 is LGHDT, CDR2 YNNKEL (reference sequence).

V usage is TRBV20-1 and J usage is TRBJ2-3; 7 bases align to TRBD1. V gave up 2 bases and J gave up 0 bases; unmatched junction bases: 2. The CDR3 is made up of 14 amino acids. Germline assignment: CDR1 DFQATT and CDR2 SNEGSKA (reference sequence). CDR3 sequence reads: CSARRDSSTDTQYF. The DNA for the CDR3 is TGCAGTGCTAGAAGGGACAGCAGCACAGATACGCAGTATTTT.

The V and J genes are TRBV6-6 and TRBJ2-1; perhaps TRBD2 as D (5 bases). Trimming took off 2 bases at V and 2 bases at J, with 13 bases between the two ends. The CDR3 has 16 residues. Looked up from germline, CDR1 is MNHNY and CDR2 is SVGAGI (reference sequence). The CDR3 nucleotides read TGTGCCAGCAGTTACCCGAGGGCCGTTACCTACAATGAGCAGTTCTTC. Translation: CASSYPRAVTYNEQFF.

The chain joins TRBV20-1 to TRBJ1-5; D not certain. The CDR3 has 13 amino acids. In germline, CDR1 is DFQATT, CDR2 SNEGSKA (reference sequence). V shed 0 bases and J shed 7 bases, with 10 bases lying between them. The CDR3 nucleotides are TGCAGTGCTAGAGAGACCCCGGACCAGCCCCAGCATTTT. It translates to CSARETPDQPQHF.

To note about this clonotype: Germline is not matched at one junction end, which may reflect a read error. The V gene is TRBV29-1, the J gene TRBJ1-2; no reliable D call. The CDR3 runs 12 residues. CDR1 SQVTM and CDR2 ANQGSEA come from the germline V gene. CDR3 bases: TGCAGCGTTGTAGCGACATCTTATGACTACACCTTC. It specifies CSVVATSYDYTF.